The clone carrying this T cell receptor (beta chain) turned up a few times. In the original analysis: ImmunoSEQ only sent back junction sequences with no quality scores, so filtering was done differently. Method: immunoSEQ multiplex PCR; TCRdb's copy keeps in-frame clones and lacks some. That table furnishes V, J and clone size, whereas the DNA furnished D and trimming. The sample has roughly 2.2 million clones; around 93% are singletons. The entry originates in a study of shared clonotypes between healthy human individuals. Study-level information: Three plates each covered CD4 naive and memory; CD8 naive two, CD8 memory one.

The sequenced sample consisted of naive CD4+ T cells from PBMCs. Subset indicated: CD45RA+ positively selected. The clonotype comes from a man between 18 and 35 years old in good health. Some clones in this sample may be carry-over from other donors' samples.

Written as DNA, the CDR3 is TGCAGCAGTTCGGAGGTAAACGGCTACACCTTC. It is translated as CSSSEVNGYTF. The V gene is TRBV29-1, the J gene TRBJ1-2; D gene uncertain. The CDR3 is 11 amino acids. V was clipped by 8 bases and J by 8 bases, with 15 bases between them. CDR1 and CDR2 (germline): SQVTM, ANQGSEA. Based on the CDR3 plus reference TRBV29-1 and TRBJ1-2, the full variable domain is SAVISQKPSRDICQRGTSLTIQCQVDSQVTMMFWYRQQPGQSLTLIATANQGSEATYESGFVIDKFPISRPNLTFSTLTVSNMSPEDSSIYLCSSSEVNGYTFGSGTRLTVV.